The present T cell receptor (beta chain) was sequenced within a study of T cells after yellow fever vaccination. As for the study in general: Fractions containing few cells were prepared with SMART-Seq v4 Ultra Low Input. Whole-study results and caveats: Peak timing came faster in the weaker secondary response, day 5 versus 15. Post-booster samples contained most primary-vaccination clones (approximately 96% CD4, approximately 88% CD8).

This clonotype was recorded at least ten times. Its specificity is unknown. TCR cDNA, made by 5'RACE template switching, carried an added universal primer site and UMIs. A single record per CDR3 protein comes from TCRdb applying MiXCR to the 5' RACE reads. The data hold more than 95,000 distinct CDR3 sequences, with approximately 8.4% observed a single time. The J segment lost 8 bases and the V segment lost 3 bases, leaving 3 bases of the junction unmatched. Germline CDR1 and CDR2: MRHNA and SNTAGT. The CDR3 runs 13 residues. The gene calls are TRBV6-4 and TRBJ2-3, with 9 bases fitting TRBD2. The sequencing used CD8+ T cells sorted from PBMCs, collected on the day of the yellow fever booster vaccination. This receptor was obtained from a man between 18 and 35 years old who received the YFV17D yellow fever vaccine. The chain's CDR3 is CASSDKTSGTQYF. The CDR3 nucleotides read TGTGCCAGCAGTGATAAGACTAGCGGTACGCAGTATTTT.